The T cell receptor (beta chain) described here comes from a study of T cells in Graves' hyperthyroidism and ophthalmopathy. Study-level points and caveats: It was a median approximately 7.1 months before onset that the model predicted ophthalmopathy. Most thyroid clonotypes that were expanded above 0.001 also turned up in blood.

Amplification targeted TCR beta CDR3 regions from RNA transcripts. First-round RT-PCR targeting the TCR CDR3 was performed with the HTBI primer set. Using its own MiXCR run on the multiplex PCR reads, TCRdb lists one record per CDR3 protein. Among around 700,000 distinct CDR3 sequences listed, about 19% were seen once. Germline V lookup: CDR1 DFQATT, CDR2 SNEGSKA (reference sequence). Trimming stripped 0 bases from V and 7 bases from J, with 13 bases between. CDR3 size: 15 residues. Note on this clonotype: Its antigen is still unknown.

This chain uses TRBV20-1 with TRBJ1-6; no clear D. This TCR was sampled from a woman between 50 and 59 years old with Graves' hyperthyroidism that later progressed to Graves' ophthalmopathy. Sequences were obtained from blood. In DNA, the CDR3 is TGCAGTGCTAGAGATCGGGCAGTACCGAATTCACCCCTCCACTTT. Its translation is CSARDRAVPNSPLHF.